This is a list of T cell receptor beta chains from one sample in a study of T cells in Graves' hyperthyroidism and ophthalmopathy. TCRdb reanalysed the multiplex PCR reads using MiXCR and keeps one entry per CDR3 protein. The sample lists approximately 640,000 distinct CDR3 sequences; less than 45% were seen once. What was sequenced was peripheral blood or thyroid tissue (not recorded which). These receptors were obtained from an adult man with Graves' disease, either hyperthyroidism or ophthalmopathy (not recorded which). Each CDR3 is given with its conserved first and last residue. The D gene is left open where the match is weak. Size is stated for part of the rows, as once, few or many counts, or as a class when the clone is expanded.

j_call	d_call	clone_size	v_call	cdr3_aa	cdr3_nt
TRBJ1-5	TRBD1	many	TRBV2	CASSPRQGVMQPQHF	TGTGCCAGCAGTCCCAGACAGGGGGTTATGCAGCCCCAGCATTTT
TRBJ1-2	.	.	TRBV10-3	CAWSTQGAPNYGYTF	TGTGCCTGGTCAACTCAGGGCGCTCCTAACTATGGCTACACCTTC
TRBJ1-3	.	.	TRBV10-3	CAIKGDISSGNTIYF	TGTGCCATCAAGGGGGACATTAGCTCTGGAAACACCATATATTTT
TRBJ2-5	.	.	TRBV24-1	CATSDFISGQETQYF	TGTGCCACCAGTGATTTTATTAGCGGCCAAGAGACCCAGTACTTC
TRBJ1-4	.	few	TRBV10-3	CAIGRDAYEKLFF	TGTGCCATCGGCCGGGACGCATATGAAAAACTGTTTTTT
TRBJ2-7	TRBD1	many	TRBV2	CASSRPGTGYEQYF	TGTGCCAGCAGTCGTCCCGGGACAGGGTACGAGCAGTACTTC
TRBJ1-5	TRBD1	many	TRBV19	CASNTGTGYRQPQHF	TGTGCCAGTAATACCGGGACAGGGTATCGTCAGCCCCAGCATTTT
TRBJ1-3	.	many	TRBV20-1	CSATPGLRLGTIYF	TGCAGTGCTACACCGGGACTCCGACTAGGCACCATATATTTT
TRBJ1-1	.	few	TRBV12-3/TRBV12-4	CASSALLPREAFF	TGTGCCAGCAGTGCTTTACTGCCGCGGGAAGCTTTCTTT
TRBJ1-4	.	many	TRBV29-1	CSDPHYTGTQLFF	TGCAGCGACCCCCACTACACAGGGACCCAACTGTTTTTT
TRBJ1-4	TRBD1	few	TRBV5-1	CASSLSAPGTGREKLFF	TGCGCCAGCAGCCTCTCCGCTCCCGGGACAGGGCGGGAAAAACTGTTTTTT
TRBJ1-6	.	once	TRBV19	CASSIDHRENSPLHF	TGTGCCAGTAGTATAGATCACAGGGAGAATTCACCCCTCCACTTT
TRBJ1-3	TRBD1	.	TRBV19	CASSIFGQGSGNTIYF	TGTGCCAGTAGTATTTTCGGACAGGGATCCGGAAACACCATATATTTT
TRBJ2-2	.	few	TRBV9	CASSVGGLGLSAGELFF	TGTGCCAGCAGCGTAGGAGGGTTGGGCTTGTCAGCCGGGGAGCTGTTTTTT
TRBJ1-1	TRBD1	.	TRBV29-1	CSVRGATGGELMNTEAFF	TGCAGCGTACGTGGGGCTACAGGGGGGGAATTAATGAACACTGAAGCTTTCTTT
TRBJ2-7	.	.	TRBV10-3	CASRDLYEQYF	TGTGCCAGCAGGGATCTTTACGAGCAGTACTTC
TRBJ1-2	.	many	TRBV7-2	CASSLAGRVHGYTF	TGTGCCAGCAGCTTAGCAGGGAGGGTTCATGGCTACACCTTC
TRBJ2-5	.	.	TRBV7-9	CASTRPGGVPYF	TGTGCCAGCACCCGTCCAGGAGGGGTACCGTACTTC
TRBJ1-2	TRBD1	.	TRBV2	CATKGQGRYGYTF	TGTGCCACTAAGGGACAGGGGCGCTATGGCTACACCTTC
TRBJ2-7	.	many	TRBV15	CATSRDLGGLSSYEQYF	TGTGCCACCAGCAGAGATCTTGGCGGCCTCAGCTCCTACGAGCAGTACTTC
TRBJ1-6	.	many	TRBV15	CATSRAAGDYNSPLHF	TGTGCCACCAGCAGGGCAGCAGGGGATTATAATTCACCCCTCCACTTT
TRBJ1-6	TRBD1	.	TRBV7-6	CASSLRQGALPLHF	TGTGCCAGCAGCCTAAGACAGGGGGCATTACCCCTCCACTTT
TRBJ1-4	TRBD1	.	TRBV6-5	CASSWDRGDLNEKLFF	TGTGCCAGCAGTTGGGACAGGGGGGACCTTAATGAAAAACTGTTTTTT
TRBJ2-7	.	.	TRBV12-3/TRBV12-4	CASSSFLVSEQYF	TGTGCCAGCAGTTCCTTCCTAGTCAGCGAGCAGTACTTC
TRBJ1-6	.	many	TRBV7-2	CASSFESLDNSPLHF	TGTGCCAGCAGCTTCGAATCACTGGATAATTCACCCCTCCACTTT
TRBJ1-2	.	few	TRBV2	CASSELSYGYTF	TGTGCCAGCAGTGAATTATCATATGGCTACACCTTC
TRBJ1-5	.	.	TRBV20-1	CSARVSGKGNQPQHF	TGCAGTGCTAGAGTTAGCGGGAAAGGAAATCAGCCCCAGCATTTT
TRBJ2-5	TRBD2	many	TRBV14	CASSQDHLAGETQYF	TGTGCCAGCAGCCAAGATCACCTAGCGGGAGAGACCCAGTACTTC
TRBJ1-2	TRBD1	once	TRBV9	CASGDSVNYGYTF	TGTGCCAGCGGGGACAGTGTTAACTATGGCTACACCTTC
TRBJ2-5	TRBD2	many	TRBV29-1	CSATTAGGPGLETQYF	TGCAGCGCCACGACGGCGGGAGGCCCGGGGCTAGAGACCCAGTACTTC
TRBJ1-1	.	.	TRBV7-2	CASSPGTHTEAFF	TGTGCCAGCAGTCCCGGGACCCACACTGAAGCTTTCTTT
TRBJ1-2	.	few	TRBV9	CAPLANYGYTF	TGTGCTCCGCTGGCTAACTATGGCTACACCTTC
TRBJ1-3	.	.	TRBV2	CASSEVRAFSGNTIYF	TGTGCCAGCAGTGAAGTCCGGGCCTTCTCTGGAAACACCATATATTTT
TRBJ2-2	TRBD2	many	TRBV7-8	CASSSRSGRAHGELFF	TGTGCCAGCAGCTCCAGGAGCGGGAGGGCCCACGGGGAGCTGTTTTTT
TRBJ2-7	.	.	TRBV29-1	CSATVGGYF	TGCAGCGCCACGGTGGGGGGGTACTTC
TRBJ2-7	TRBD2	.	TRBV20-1	CSARAGGEDEQYF	TGCAGTGCTAGAGCGGGAGGGGAGGACGAGCAGTACTTC
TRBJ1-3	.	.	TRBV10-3	CAISESAGNTGNTIYF	TGTGCCATCAGTGAGTCCGCAGGGAACACTGGAAACACCATATATTTT
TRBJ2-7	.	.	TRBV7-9	CTSSSDSYEQYF	TGTACCAGCAGCTCCGACAGCTACGAGCAGTACTTC
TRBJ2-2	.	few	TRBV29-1	CSVEGQKGPGELFF	TGCAGCGTTGAAGGGCAGAAGGGTCCCGGGGAGCTGTTTTTT
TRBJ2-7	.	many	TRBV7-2	CASSPGNGYEQYF	TGTGCCAGCAGCCCGGGTAACGGCTACGAGCAGTACTTC
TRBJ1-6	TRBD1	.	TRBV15	CATSSSSGGASPLHF	TGTGCCACCAGCAGTAGTTCAGGGGGCGCCTCACCCCTCCACTTT
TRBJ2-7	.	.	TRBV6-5	CASSRYRAYEQYF	TGTGCCAGCAGCCGTTACAGAGCCTACGAGCAGTACTTC
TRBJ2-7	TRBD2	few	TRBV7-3	CASSSPAAGRDEQYF	TGTGCCAGCAGCTCCCCCGCGGCAGGGAGGGACGAGCAGTACTTC
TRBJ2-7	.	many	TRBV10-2	CASKTSFSSYEQYF	TGCGCCAGCAAAACTAGCTTTAGCTCCTACGAGCAGTACTTC
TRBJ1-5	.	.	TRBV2	CASAPDRNQPQHF	TGTGCCAGCGCTCCAGACCGCAATCAGCCCCAGCATTTT
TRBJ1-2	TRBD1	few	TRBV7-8	CASSFDRGQGDYTF	TGTGCCAGCAGCTTCGACAGGGGGCAGGGAGACTACACCTTC
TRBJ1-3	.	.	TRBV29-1	CSVEGGFGHTIYF	TGCAGCGTTGAAGGCGGGTTTGGACACACCATATATTTT
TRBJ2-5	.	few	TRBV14	CASSQGRGWETQYF	TGTGCCAGCAGCCAAGGCCGAGGATGGGAGACCCAGTACTTC
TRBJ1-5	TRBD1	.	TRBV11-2	CASSQGGQGAAQPQHF	TGTGCCAGCAGTCAAGGGGGACAGGGGGCTGCTCAGCCCCAGCATTTT
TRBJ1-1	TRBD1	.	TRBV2	CASSVDPWDRNTEAFF	TGTGCCAGCAGCGTTGATCCCTGGGACAGAAACACTGAAGCTTTCTTT
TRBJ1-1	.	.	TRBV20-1	CSEPGQNTEAFF	TGCAGTGAACCTGGACAGAACACTGAAGCTTTCTTT